Below, 14 T cell receptor beta chains from the same sample are listed, as sequenced in a study of blood T cells in healthy people across ages. A second roughly 7 to 12 cycle PCR used barcoded and J-beta primers. TCRdb reprocessed the 5' RACE reads with MiXCR, giving one entry per CDR3 protein. The repertoire holds 1.5 million to 2 million distinct CDR3 sequences, 28% seen once, with approximately 7.7% in the top ten. The sequenced material came from blood. These receptors all come from a woman aged 25-40 years in good health.

In this sample, this clonotype turned up a few times. The V call is TRBV7-9, the J call TRBJ2-1; TRBD2 matches 13 bases. Germline V gene sequence: CDR1 SEHNR, CDR2 FQNEAQ (reference sequence). The J segment lost 10 bases and the V segment lost 2 bases, leaving 8 bases of the junction unmatched. The length of the CDR3 is 16 residues. CDR3 nucleotides: TGTGCCAGCAGCTTACCGGGGACTAGCGGGATTAGGGAGCAGTTCTTC. Translating it yields CASSLPGTSGIREQFF. The complete variable domain, with remaining parts taken from reference TRBV7-9 and TRBJ2-1, reads DTGVSQNPRHKITKRGQNVTFRCDPISEHNRLYWYRQTLGQGPEFLTYFQNEAQLEKSRLLSDRFSAERPKGSFSTLEIQRTEQGDSAMYLCASSLPGTSGIREQFFGPGTRLTVL.

In this sample, this clonotype turned up a few times. J is TRBJ2-7 and V is TRBV21-1. TRBV21-1 is assigned pseudogene status. The CDR3 is 14 amino acids. The CDR3 spells CASSKVSSSYEQYF. DNA of the CDR3: TGTGCCAGCAGCAAAGTGTCTAGCTCCTACGAGCAGTACTTC.

The rearrangement links TRBV19 to TRBJ2-7, with D possibly TRBD2 on 6 matching bases. This CDR3 comprises 15 residues. Germline CDR1 and CDR2: LNHDA and SQIVND (reference sequence). The V gene lost 1 base and the J gene lost 5 bases, with 15 bases spanning the gap. The CDR3, as DNA: TGTGCCAGTAGTATAGGAACGGGGGAGTCTCACGAGCAGTACTTC. Amino acids: CASSIGTGESHEQYF.

This clonotype was seen more than once but under ten times. The CDR3 spells CASSLYSSGRANEQYF. As DNA, the CDR3 is TGTGCCAGCAGTTTATATTCTAGCGGGAGGGCTAACGAGCAGTACTTC. V is TRBV27 and J is TRBJ2-7; 12 positions agree with TRBD2. Trimming cost V 1 base and J 5 bases; bases outside gene matches: 6. Germline assignment: CDR1 MNHEY and CDR2 SMNVEV (reference sequence). The length of the CDR3 is 16 residues.

This clonotype was picked up a small number of times. One end of the junction does not line up with germline, which may come from a read error. The chain couples TRBV28 to TRBJ2-3; 13 bases line up with TRBD2. The CDR3 totals 15 residues. Germline loops: CDR1 MDHEN, CDR2 SYDVKM. The CDR3 sequence is CVSGGLAGITDTQYF. The CDR3, as DNA: TGTGTCAGCGGGGGACTAGCGGGGATTACAGATACGCAGTATTTT.

This clonotype was observed a handful of times. The chain has TRBV7-2 and TRBJ2-5; no clear D gene. This CDR3 region has 12 residues. Trimming left V 6 bases short and J 4 bases short, with 9 bases between. CDR1 is SGHTA and CDR2 is FQGNSA in the germline V gene. CDR3 protein: CASRAPPETQYF. The CDR3 DNA follows: TGTGCCAGCAGGGCTCCCCCAGAGACCCAGTACTTC.

The rearrangement uses TRBV3-1 and TRBJ2-3; unclear D gene. Germline V CDR1 and CDR2: LGHDT, YNNKEL (reference sequence). The CDR3 is 17 amino acids. The V end lost 4 bases, the J end lost 6 bases, and 23 bases lay between the germline ends. In DNA, the CDR3 is TGTGCCAGCAGCCCGTACCGCCGTGGCGGTGGCTTCGATACGCAGTATTTT. Translation: CASSPYRRGGGFDTQYF.

The table lists this clonotype with a few counts. The J gene is TRBJ2-1, the V gene TRBV9, with D possibly matching TRBD1 (5 bases). The CDR3 contains 15 residues. Trimming pared 0 bases from V and 5 bases from J, leaving 12 bases between. Germline V lookup: CDR1 SGDLS, CDR2 YYNGEE. CDR3 sequence reads: CASSVVGDRHNEQFF. The CDR3 DNA follows: TGTGCCAGCAGCGTAGTAGGGGATCGACACAATGAGCAGTTCTTC.

This clonotype is a singleton in its sample. This could be a read error, since a much larger clone is one nucleotide away. The gene calls are TRBV6-5 and TRBJ2-7; 7 bases are a match to TRBD1. J was trimmed by 6 bases and V by 4 bases; bases with no gene match: 15. This CDR3 contains 16 residues. Per germline, CDR1 MNHEY and CDR2 SVGAGI. CDR3 bases: TGTGCCAGCAGTTTCACAGGGGATAAGGGGTACTGCGAGCAGTACTTC. Translation: CASSFTGDKGYCEQYF.

The chain joins TRBV20-1 to TRBJ2-1; D is ambiguous. V dropped 1 base and J dropped 12 bases, with 10 bases sitting between them. Germline V gives CDR1 DFQATT, CDR2 SNEGSKA (reference sequence). The CDR3 loop spans 11 amino acids. CDR3 protein: CSARVQARQFF. DNA for the CDR3: TGCAGTGCTAGAGTCCAAGCGCGGCAGTTCTTC.

In its sample, this clonotype was seen many times. The chain carries TRBV29-1 and TRBJ2-1, with 9 bases aligning to TRBD1. This CDR3 comprises 16 residues. Losses at the gene ends were 0 bases for V and 6 bases for J; bases not matched to a gene: 9. Germline V CDR1 and CDR2: SQVTM, ANQGSEA. In nucleotides, the CDR3 is TGCAGCGTTGAAGATCCCGGGACAGGGAAAGGCAATGAGCAGTTCTTC. Amino acid sequence: CSVEDPGTGKGNEQFF.

The rearrangement links TRBV21-1 to TRBJ2-7; the tabulated D call, TRBD2, remains unverified against the DNA. TRBV21-1 is annotated as a pseudogene. The CDR3 totals 17 residues. The CDR3 nucleotides read TGTGCCAGCAGCAGACTCCCCGGGACTAGCGGGCCCTACGAGCAGTACTTC. It codes for CASSRLPGTSGPYEQYF.

This clonotype has ten or more counts. V usage is TRBV29-1 and J usage is TRBJ1-1, with 7 bases aligning to TRBD1. CDR1 SQVTM and CDR2 ANQGSEA come from the germline V gene. This CDR3 comprises 12 residues. The ends lost 3 bases at V and 4 bases at J; junction bases unmatched: 2. For the CDR3, the DNA is TGCAGCGTTGATGACAGGGTCACTGAAGCTTTCTTT. Amino acid sequence: CSVDDRVTEAFF.

V gene TRBV20-1 combines with J gene TRBJ2-2; D is unclear. V lost 6 bases, J lost 3 bases, and 11 bases lay in between. The germline V gene encodes CDR1 DFQATT and CDR2 SNEGSKA (reference sequence). This CDR3 has 13 amino acids. CDR3 sequence: CSAHGPDTGELFF. For the CDR3, the DNA is TGCAGTGCCCACGGGCCTGACACCGGGGAGCTGTTTTTT.